This paragraph reports one T cell receptor (beta chain). Its target is unknown. No DNA is shown, since the ends of the CDR3 on it are uncertain; the CDR3 is the one TCRdb lists. Germline V gene lookup returns CDR1 LNHDA and CDR2 SQIVND (reference sequence). The CDR3 is 15 amino acids long, termini counted. These data originate in a study of T cell responses to AZD1222 COVID-19 vaccine. General study points: A mostly white British donor set with more females was recruited, and clonal diversity was possibly underestimated.

Produced via immunoSEQ multiplex PCR; TCRdb's table is partial and in-frame only. The sample has 190,000 or so clones; approximately 93% are singletons. The sample in question was peripheral blood, obtained 28 days after the second AZD1222 dose. This chain links TRBV19 with TRBJ1-6. This clonotype originated in an adult who received the AZD1222 COVID-19 vaccine. The CDR3 loop reads CASTSGRIYNSPLHF.